This T cell receptor (beta chain) comes out of a study of cytomegalovirus exposure and HLA in healthy donors. Study-wide findings and caveats: A few chains tied to CMV proved CMV antigen-specific in vitro.

Clones were read by immunoSEQ multiplex PCR, and TCRdb kept only the in-frame ones, dropping some. The table records a few hundred thousand clones, almost 90% of them present only once. V shed 7 bases and J 10 bases; nucleotides not matched to a gene: 4. The CDR3 extends over 11 amino acids. From germline, CDR1 is SGHTA and CDR2 FQGNSA. As regards this clone: Its antigen is undetermined.

Sequenced sample: PBMCs. The gene calls are TRBV7-2 and TRBJ2-1; 7 nucleotides align to TRBD2. The sequence was collected from a woman under 30 in good health and CMV-seronegative. The CDR3 bases are TGTGCCAGCACCAACGGGGGGGAGCAGTTCTTC. Its translation is CASTNGGEQFF.